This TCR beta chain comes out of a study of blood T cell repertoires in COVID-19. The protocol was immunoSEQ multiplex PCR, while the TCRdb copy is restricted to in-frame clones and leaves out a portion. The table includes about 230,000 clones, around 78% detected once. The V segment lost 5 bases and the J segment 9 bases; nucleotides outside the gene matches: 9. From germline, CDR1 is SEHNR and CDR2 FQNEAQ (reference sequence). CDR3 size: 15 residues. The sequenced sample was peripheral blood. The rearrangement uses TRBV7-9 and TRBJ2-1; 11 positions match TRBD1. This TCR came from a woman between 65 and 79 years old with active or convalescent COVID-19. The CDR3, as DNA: TGTGCCAGCAGCCGATCCGGACAGGGGGCAATTGAGCAGTTCTTC. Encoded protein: CASSRSGQGAIEQFF.